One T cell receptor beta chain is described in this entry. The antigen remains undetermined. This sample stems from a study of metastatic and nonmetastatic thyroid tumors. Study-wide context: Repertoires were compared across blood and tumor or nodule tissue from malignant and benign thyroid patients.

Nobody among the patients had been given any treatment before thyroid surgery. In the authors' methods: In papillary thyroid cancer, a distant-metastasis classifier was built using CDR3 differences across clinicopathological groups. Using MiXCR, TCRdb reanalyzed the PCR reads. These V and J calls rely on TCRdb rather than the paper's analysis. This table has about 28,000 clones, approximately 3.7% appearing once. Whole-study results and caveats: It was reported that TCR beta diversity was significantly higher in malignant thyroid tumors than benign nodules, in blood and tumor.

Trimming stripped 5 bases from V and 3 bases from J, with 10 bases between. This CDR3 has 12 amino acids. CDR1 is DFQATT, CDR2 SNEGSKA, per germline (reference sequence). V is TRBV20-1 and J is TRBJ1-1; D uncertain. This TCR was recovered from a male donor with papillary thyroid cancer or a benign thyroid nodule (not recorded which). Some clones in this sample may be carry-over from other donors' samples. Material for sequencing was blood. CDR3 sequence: CSAPRLDTEAFF. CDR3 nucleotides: TGCAGTGCTCCCAGGTTGGACACTGAAGCTTTCTTT.